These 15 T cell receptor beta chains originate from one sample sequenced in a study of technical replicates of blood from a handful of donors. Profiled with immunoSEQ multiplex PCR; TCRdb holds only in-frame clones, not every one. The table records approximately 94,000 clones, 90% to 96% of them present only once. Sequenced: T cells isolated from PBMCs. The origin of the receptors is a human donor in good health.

The CDR3 is CSVSRDSYYGYTF. CDR3 nucleotide sequence: TGCAGCGTGTCCCGGGACAGTTACTATGGCTACACCTTC. The chain is built from TRBV29-1 and TRBJ1-2; 7 bases line up with TRBD1. This CDR3 has 13 amino acids. Germline-derived CDR1 and CDR2 are SQVTM and ANQGSEA. Trimming took 6 bases from V and 3 from J; bases not matched to a gene: 7. The entire variable domain, with the rest obtained from reference TRBV29-1 and TRBJ1-2, is as follows: SAVISQKPSRDICQRGTSLTIQCQVDSQVTMMFWYRQQPGQSLTLIATANQGSEATYESGFVIDKFPISRPNLTFSTLTVSNMSPEDSSIYLCSVSRDSYYGYTFGSGTRLTVV.

The CDR3 here is CASSGQGAGFTYEQYF. The CDR3 coding sequence is TGTGCCAGCAGCGGACAGGGAGCGGGGTTCACCTACGAGCAGTACTTC. The chain employs TRBV11-2 and TRBJ2-7, with D possibly matching TRBD1 (8 bases). The CDR3 sequence is 16 residues long. Germline-derived CDR1 and CDR2 are SGHAT and FQNNGV. V lost 5 bases and J 2 bases, leaving 19 bases between the germline ends. The whole variable domain, remainder taken from reference TRBV11-2 and TRBJ2-7, is EAGVAQSPRYKIIEKRQSVAFWCNPISGHATLYWYQQILGQGPKLLIQFQNNGVVDDSQLPKDRFSAERLKGVDSTLKIQPAKLEDSAVYLCASSGQGAGFTYEQYFGPGTRLTVT.

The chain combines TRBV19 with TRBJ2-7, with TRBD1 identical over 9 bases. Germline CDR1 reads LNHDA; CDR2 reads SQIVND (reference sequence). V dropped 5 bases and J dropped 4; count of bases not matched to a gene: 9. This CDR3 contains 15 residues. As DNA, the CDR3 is TGTGCCAGTAGTCCAGGGGACAGGGATAGTTACGAGCAGTACTTC. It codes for CASSPGDRDSYEQYF.

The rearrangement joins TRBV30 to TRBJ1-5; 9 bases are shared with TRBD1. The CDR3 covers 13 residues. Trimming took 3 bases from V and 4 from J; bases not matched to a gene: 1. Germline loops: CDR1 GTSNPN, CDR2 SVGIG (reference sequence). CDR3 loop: CAWRGTGNQPQHF. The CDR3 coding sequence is TGTGCCTGGAGAGGGACAGGGAATCAGCCCCAGCATTTT.

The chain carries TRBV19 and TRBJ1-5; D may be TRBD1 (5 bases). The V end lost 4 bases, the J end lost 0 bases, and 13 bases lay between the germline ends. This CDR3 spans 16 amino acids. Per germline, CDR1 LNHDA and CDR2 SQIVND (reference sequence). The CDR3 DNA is TGTGCCAGTAGTACCCAGACAGTTTATAGCAATCAGCCCCAGCATTTT. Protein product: CASSTQTVYSNQPQHF.

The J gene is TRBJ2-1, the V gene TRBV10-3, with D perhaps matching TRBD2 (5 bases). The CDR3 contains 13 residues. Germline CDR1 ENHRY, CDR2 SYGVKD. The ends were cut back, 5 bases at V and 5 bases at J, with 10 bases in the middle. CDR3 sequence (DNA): TGTGCCATCAGTCTGACTACCGACAATGAGCAGTTCTTC. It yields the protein CAISLTTDNEQFF.

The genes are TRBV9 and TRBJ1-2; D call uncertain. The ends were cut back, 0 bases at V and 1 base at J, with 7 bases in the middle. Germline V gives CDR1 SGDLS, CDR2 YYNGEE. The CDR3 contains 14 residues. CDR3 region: CASSVAGHNYGYTF. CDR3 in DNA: TGTGCCAGCAGCGTAGCCGGTCATAACTATGGCTACACCTTC.

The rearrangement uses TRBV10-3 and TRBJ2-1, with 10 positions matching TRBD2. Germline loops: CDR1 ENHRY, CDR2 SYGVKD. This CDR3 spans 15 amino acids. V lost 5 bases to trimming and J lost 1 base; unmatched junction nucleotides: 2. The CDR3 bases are TGTGCCATCAGTCCTAGCGGGAGTTCCTACAATGAGCAGTTCTTC. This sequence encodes CAISPSGSSYNEQFF.

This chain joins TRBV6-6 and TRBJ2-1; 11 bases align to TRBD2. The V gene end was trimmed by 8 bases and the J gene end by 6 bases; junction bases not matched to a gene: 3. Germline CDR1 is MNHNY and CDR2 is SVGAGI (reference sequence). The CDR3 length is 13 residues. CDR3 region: CASLSGRGNEQFF. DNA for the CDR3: TGTGCCAGCCTTAGCGGGAGGGGCAATGAGCAGTTCTTC.

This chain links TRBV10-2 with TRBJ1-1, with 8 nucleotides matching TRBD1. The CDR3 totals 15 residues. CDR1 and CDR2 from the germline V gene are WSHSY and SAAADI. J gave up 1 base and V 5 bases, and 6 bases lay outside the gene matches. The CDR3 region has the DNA TGCGCCAGCAGTACAAACAGGGGGGCGAACACTGAAGCTTTCTTT. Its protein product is CASSTNRGANTEAFF.

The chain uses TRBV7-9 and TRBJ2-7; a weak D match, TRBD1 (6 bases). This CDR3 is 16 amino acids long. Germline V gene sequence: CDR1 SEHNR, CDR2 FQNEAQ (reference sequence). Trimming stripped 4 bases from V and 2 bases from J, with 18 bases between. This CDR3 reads CASSYSGQRHPYEQYF. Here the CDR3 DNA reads TGTGCCAGCAGCTATTCCGGACAGCGCCATCCCTACGAGCAGTACTTC.

CDR3 DNA sequence: TGTGCCAGCAGCTTAGAGCGGGGTCCTGAGGAGACCCAGTACTTC. This sequence encodes CASSLERGPEETQYF. This chain connects TRBV11-3 to TRBJ2-5; weak D call: TRBD2 (6 bases). The V gene's germline CDR1 is SGHNT and CDR2 YENEEA. This CDR3 comprises 15 residues. Trimming shortened V by 0 bases and J by 5 bases, and 13 bases separated the two germline ends.

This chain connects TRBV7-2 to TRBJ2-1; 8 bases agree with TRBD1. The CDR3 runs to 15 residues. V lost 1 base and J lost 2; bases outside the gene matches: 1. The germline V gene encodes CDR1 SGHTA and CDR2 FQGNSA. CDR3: CASSLEGQAYNEQFF. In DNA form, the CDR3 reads TGTGCCAGCAGCTTAGAGGGACAGGCCTACAATGAGCAGTTCTTC.

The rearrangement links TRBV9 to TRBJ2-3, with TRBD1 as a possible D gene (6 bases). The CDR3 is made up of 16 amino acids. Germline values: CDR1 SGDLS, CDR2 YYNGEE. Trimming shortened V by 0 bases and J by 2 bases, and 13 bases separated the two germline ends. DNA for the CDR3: TGTGCCAGCAGCGTAGCTTGGGGGCCCTACACAGATACGCAGTATTTT. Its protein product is CASSVAWGPYTDTQYF.

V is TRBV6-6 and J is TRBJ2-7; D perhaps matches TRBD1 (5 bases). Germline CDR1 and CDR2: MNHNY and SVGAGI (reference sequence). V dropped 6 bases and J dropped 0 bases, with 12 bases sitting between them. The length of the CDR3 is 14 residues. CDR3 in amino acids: CASSPDRDSYEQYF. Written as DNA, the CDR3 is TGTGCCAGCAGCCCCGACAGAGACTCCTACGAGCAGTACTTC.